The 32 T cell receptor beta chains in this list originate from one sample, sequenced in a study of a mutant IDH1 vaccine in newly diagnosed glioma. Their specific antigens are unknown. The protocol was immunoSEQ multiplex PCR, while the TCRdb copy is restricted to in-frame clones and leaves out a portion. Of around 53,000 clones in the sample, roughly 90% were seen once. Time point indicated: week 11, during vaccination. It was 300 ug of mutant IDH1 20-mer peptide that made up each vaccine dose, given with topical imiquimod. The specimen comprised PBMCs, sampled from a glioma patient whose treatment included an IDH1 peptide vaccine. The receptors shown here come from a man aged 45-65 years with glioma.

This chain connects TRBV4-1 to TRBJ2-5; 7 bases fit TRBD2. V gave up 1 base and J gave up 1 base; unmatched junction bases: 6. The germline CDR1 and CDR2 sequences are MGHRA and YSYEKL. The CDR3 totals 16 residues. The CDR3, as DNA: TGCGCCAGCAGCCAAGGGCGCGGGGGATCCCAAGAGACCCAGTACTTC. Protein sequence: CASSQGRGGSQETQYF.

The chain carries TRBV28 and TRBJ1-1; a possible D gene is TRBD1 (6 bases). This CDR3 contains 14 residues. Trimming shortened V by 8 bases and J by 2 bases, and 15 bases separated the two germline ends. Per germline, CDR1 MDHEN and CDR2 SYDVKM. The CDR3 loop reads CASHPGGPNTEAFF. The CDR3, as DNA: TGTGCCAGCCACCCGGGGGGCCCTAACACTGAAGCTTTCTTT.

This chain connects TRBV7-9 to TRBJ1-2; weak D call: TRBD1 (6 bases). This CDR3 has 14 amino acids. V lost 4 bases, J lost 3 bases, and 12 bases lay in between. Looked up from germline, CDR1 is SEHNR and CDR2 is FQNEAQ (reference sequence). The CDR3 loop is CASSSQGGDYGYTF. CDR3 sequence (DNA): TGTGCCAGCAGCTCACAAGGGGGAGACTATGGCTACACCTTC. Using reference TRBV7-9 and TRBJ1-2 for the parts outside the CDR3, the full variable domain is DTGVSQNPRHKITKRGQNVTFRCDPISEHNRLYWYRQTLGQGPEFLTYFQNEAQLEKSRLLSDRFSAERPKGSFSTLEIQRTEQGDSAMYLCASSSQGGDYGYTFGSGTRLTVV.

The V call is TRBV5-8, the J call TRBJ1-1; 10 bases are shared with TRBD1. The germline gives CDR1 SGHTS, CDR2 YDEGEE. There are 18 residues in the CDR3. V lost 4 bases and J lost 0; bases outside the gene matches: 12. CDR3 protein: CASSRYRDRGSMNTEAFF. Here the CDR3 DNA reads TGTGCCAGCAGCCGATACCGGGACAGGGGCTCCATGAACACTGAAGCTTTCTTT.

The count of this clone is one. This chain links TRBV13 with TRBJ2-7; TRBD2 agrees at 9 bases. CDR1 and CDR2 from the germline V gene are PRHDT and FYEKMQ (reference sequence). The junction had 5 bases not matched to a gene; V was cut back by 5 bases and J by 3 bases. The CDR3 is 14 residues long. The CDR3 sequence: CASSRASGDYEQYF. The DNA of the CDR3 is TGTGCCAGCAGCAGGGCTAGCGGGGACTACGAGCAGTACTTC. The whole variable domain, filled in from reference TRBV13 and TRBJ2-7, reads AAGVIQSPRHLIKEKRETATLKCYPIPRHDTVYWYQQGPGQDPQFLISFYEKMQSDKGSIPDRFSAQQFSDYHSELNMSSLELGDSALYFCASSRASGDYEQYFGPGTRLTVT.

The rearrangement joins TRBV11-2 to TRBJ1-3; D is ambiguous. Germline V gene data show CDR1 as SGHAT and CDR2 as FQNNGV. The CDR3 has 14 residues. V lost 4 bases, J lost 0 bases, and 7 bases lay in between. This CDR3 is CASSWESSGNTIYF. CDR3 nucleotides: TGTGCCAGCAGCTGGGAGAGCTCTGGAAACACCATATATTTT.

The chain carries TRBV18 and TRBJ2-7; the D gene is possibly TRBD2 (6 bases). The V gene lost 6 bases and the J gene lost 0 bases, with 15 bases spanning the gap. Germline CDR1 reads KGHSH; CDR2 reads LQKENI. The CDR3 contains 15 residues. The chain's CDR3 is CASSRGASDSYEQYF. As DNA, the CDR3 is TGTGCCAGCTCCCGAGGAGCTAGCGACTCCTACGAGCAGTACTTC.

This clone was counted once. V gene TRBV30 combines with J gene TRBJ2-1, with 10 bases that match TRBD2. V shed 1 base, J shed 7 bases, and the junction held 7 bases outside the gene matches. CDR3 size: 15 residues. Germline V gene data show CDR1 as GTSNPN and CDR2 as SVGIG (reference sequence). Here the CDR3 DNA reads TGTGCCTGGAGTGAAAGCGGGAGGGCCGTGAATGAGCAGTTCTTC. This sequence encodes CAWSESGRAVNEQFF.

J is TRBJ2-7 and V is TRBV11-2; TRBD1 matches at 8 bases. The V gene end was trimmed by 6 bases and the J gene end by 2 bases; junction bases not matched to a gene: 6. The CDR3 length is 14 residues. Germline loops: CDR1 SGHAT, CDR2 FQNNGV. The CDR3 sequence: CASREPGQAYEQYF. The DNA of the CDR3 is TGTGCCAGCAGGGAACCGGGACAGGCCTACGAGCAGTACTTC.

This sequence joins TRBV6-5 and TRBJ2-2; D is tentatively TRBD1 or TRBD2 (6 bases each). V was clipped by 6 bases and J by 7 bases, with 12 bases between them. Germline-derived CDR1 and CDR2 are MNHEY and SVGAGI. The CDR3 runs 13 residues. The CDR3 here is CASSRGGNGELFF. The CDR3 coding sequence is TGTGCCAGCAGCCGAGGGGGGAACGGGGAGCTGTTTTTT.

This clone was seen just once. This chain joins TRBV28 and TRBJ1-1, with 7 bases matching TRBD1. Per germline, CDR1 MDHEN and CDR2 SYDVKM. V trimming: 7 bases; J trimming: 0 bases; junction bases outside the gene matches: 8. The CDR3 length is 15 residues. The chain's CDR3 is CASNGQAKMNTEAFF. The CDR3 DNA reads as TGTGCCAGCAACGGACAGGCTAAGATGAACACTGAAGCTTTCTTT.

This clone was recorded only once. J is TRBJ1-1 and V is TRBV7-9; possible D gene TRBD1, 5 bases. Trimming removed 4 bases from V and 1 base from J, with 13 bases in between. CDR3 length: 15 residues. Germline loops: CDR1 SEHNR, CDR2 FQNEAQ (reference sequence). CDR3 nucleotide sequence: TGTGCCAGCAGCTCCGCAGGGTATCGGAACACTGAAGCTTTCTTT. Translated: CASSSAGYRNTEAFF.

The rearrangement joins TRBV5-5 to TRBJ1-1; D uncertain. V was pared by 4 bases and J by 0 bases, with 10 bases between. CDR1 and CDR2 from the germline V gene are SGHKS and YYEKEE (reference sequence). The CDR3 contains 14 residues. CDR3 in amino acids: CASSPNSMNTEAFF. The CDR3 bases are TGTGCCAGCAGCCCAAATAGCATGAACACTGAAGCTTTCTTT.

The chain couples TRBV19 to TRBJ1-5; 7 nucleotides match TRBD1. Germline V gene sequence: CDR1 LNHDA, CDR2 SQIVND (reference sequence). The V and J ends lost 8 bases and 0 bases, in that order; junction bases with no gene match: 7. The CDR3 totals 15 residues. The CDR3 region has the DNA TGTGCCAGTCGCGACAGGGTAACTAGCAATCAGCCCCAGCATTTT. This codes for CASRDRVTSNQPQHF.

The chain has TRBV5-4 and TRBJ1-5; 7 bases are a match to TRBD1. There are 14 residues in the CDR3. Germline V lookup: CDR1 SGHNT, CDR2 YYREEE (reference sequence). Trimming took 0 bases from V and 4 from J; bases not matched to a gene: 1. CDR3 loop: CASSLDRGNQPQHF. The CDR3 nucleotides are TGTGCCAGCAGCTTGGACAGGGGAAATCAGCCCCAGCATTTT.

The rearrangement uses TRBV30 and TRBJ1-6; no clear D. Germline loops: CDR1 GTSNPN, CDR2 SVGIG (reference sequence). The V end lost 2 bases, the J end lost 10 bases, and 12 bases lay between the germline ends. This CDR3 spans 13 amino acids. The CDR3 nucleotides are TGTGCCTGGAGTCCCCAGTGGGGATCACCCCTCCACTTT. Translating gives CAWSPQWGSPLHF.

The chain combines TRBV18 with TRBJ2-7; maybe TRBD2 (5 bases). CDR1 KGHSH and CDR2 LQKENI come from the germline V gene. Trimming left V 0 bases short and J 5 bases short, with 23 bases between. The CDR3 runs to 18 residues. The CDR3 DNA reads as TGTGCCAGCTCACCACCGGATATTCGGGGAGCAAGTTTCGACGAGCAGTACTTC. This sequence encodes CASSPPDIRGASFDEQYF.

The chain is built from TRBV6-1 and TRBJ1-2, with D maybe TRBD1 (5 bases). CDR3 length: 15 residues. Germline-derived CDR1 and CDR2 are MNHNS and SASEGT. V lost 2 bases and J lost 7, with 17 bases in between. The CDR3 loop reads CASSESPRGVSGYTF. CDR3 in DNA: TGTGCCAGCAGTGAAAGCCCCCGGGGGGTGAGTGGCTACACCTTC.

The chain couples TRBV14 to TRBJ2-7, with D unclear. Germline V lookup: CDR1 SGHDN, CDR2 FVKESK. V shed 1 base and J shed 3 bases, with 4 bases lying between them. This CDR3 is built from 12 residues. Here the CDR3 reads CASSQVYYEQYF. CDR3 bases: TGTGCCAGCAGCCAAGTGTACTACGAGCAGTACTTC.

J is TRBJ2-5 and V is TRBV10-1; D may match TRBD1 or TRBD2 (6 bases each). The V gene lost 4 bases and the J gene lost 2 bases, with 20 bases spanning the gap. The length of the CDR3 is 17 residues. Germline V gene sequence: CDR1 WNHNN, CDR2 SYGVQD (reference sequence). CDR3 protein: CASSGGTGGGLQETQYF. CDR3 DNA: TGCGCCAGCAGTGGAGGAACTGGAGGGGGGCTTCAAGAGACCCAGTACTTC.

The V and J genes are TRBV27 and TRBJ2-3, with 8 nucleotides matching TRBD1. Germline trimming cut 2 bases from V and 2 bases from J; bases unmatched to any gene: 12. The CDR3 contains 18 residues. CDR1 and CDR2 (germline): MNHEY, SMNVEV (reference sequence). The CDR3 protein is CASSLKAGGEILTDTQYF. In DNA, the CDR3 is TGTGCCAGCAGTTTAAAGGCAGGGGGCGAAATCCTCACAGATACGCAGTATTTT.

This clone was found a few times. V is TRBV5-1 and J is TRBJ1-1; tentative D call: TRBD1 (5 bases). CDR1 and CDR2 (germline): SGHRS, YFSETQ. This CDR3 comprises 14 residues. The V end was cut by 4 bases, the J end by 1 base, with 11 bases between. CDR3 loop: CASSVTTANTEAFF. The DNA of the CDR3 is TGCGCCAGCAGCGTTACGACAGCGAACACTGAAGCTTTCTTT.

This clone was recorded only once. The rearrangement joins TRBV4-1 to TRBJ1-5, with D maybe TRBD1 (6 bases). V was trimmed by 1 base and J by 5 bases, leaving 15 bases between them. The CDR3 has 16 residues. Germline lookup yields CDR1 MGHRA and CDR2 YSYEKL. The CDR3 reads CASSQGPYREDQPQHF. DNA of the CDR3: TGCGCCAGCAGCCAAGGCCCTTACAGGGAAGATCAGCCCCAGCATTTT.

This clone was detected once. The V and J genes are TRBV27 and TRBJ1-4; D is uncertain. The germline V and J ends were trimmed by 1 base and 2 bases, with 11 bases remaining between them. The CDR3 consists of 16 residues. Germline CDR1 and CDR2: MNHEY and SMNVEV (reference sequence). CDR3 nucleotide sequence: TGTGCCAGCAGTTTATGGTCTCGGGTGACTAATGAAAAACTGTTTTTT. It is translated as CASSLWSRVTNEKLFF.

As DNA, the CDR3 is TGTGCCAGTAGTGAATATGGGACTGAAGCTTTCTTT. This translates into CASSEYGTEAFF. V is TRBV19 and J is TRBJ1-1; D call uncertain. Trimming took 5 bases from V and 5 from J, leaving 9 bases between them. The CDR3 is 12 residues long. Per the germline V gene, CDR1 is LNHDA and CDR2 is SQIVND (reference sequence).

The rearrangement joins TRBV9 to TRBJ2-3, with a weak D call TRBD2 (5 bases). CDR1 is SGDLS and CDR2 is YYNGEE in the germline V gene. Trimming removed 6 bases at V and 2 bases at J, with 13 bases between. This CDR3 is 14 amino acids long. This chain's CDR3 is CASTREGSTDTQYF. CDR3 bases: TGTGCCAGCACGCGAGAGGGCTCCACAGATACGCAGTATTTT.

The J gene is TRBJ1-2, the V gene TRBV7-9; 7 bases fit TRBD1. The CDR3 has 11 amino acids. V dropped 6 bases and J dropped 11; count of bases not matched to a gene: 6. Germline V gene sequence: CDR1 SEHNR, CDR2 FQNEAQ (reference sequence). CDR3 residues: CASSTSRGYTF. The CDR3 nucleotides are TGTGCCAGCAGTACCTCCAGGGGGTACACCTTC. The variable domain in full, with the rest retrieved from reference TRBV7-9 and TRBJ1-2, is DTGVSQNPRHKITKRGQNVTFRCDPISEHNRLYWYRQTLGQGPEFLTYFQNEAQLEKSRLLSDRFSAERPKGSFSTLEIQRTEQGDSAMYLCASSTSRGYTFGSGTRLTVV.

The chain employs TRBV7-9 and TRBJ1-1, with TRBD1 as a possible D gene (6 bases). The length of the CDR3 is 14 residues. V gave up 5 bases and J gave up 2 bases, with 12 bases separating them. Per the germline V gene, CDR1 is SEHNR and CDR2 is FQNEAQ (reference sequence). CDR3 sequence reads: CASSIRTVNTEAFF. The CDR3 nucleotides read TGTGCCAGCAGCATAAGGACAGTAAACACTGAAGCTTTCTTT.

This clone was seen just once. The rearrangement links TRBV4-1 to TRBJ1-4; 7 bases match TRBD1. CDR3 length: 16 amino acids. Germline CDR1 is MGHRA and CDR2 is YSYEKL. Trimming cost V 1 base and J 3 bases; bases outside gene matches: 5. The CDR3 DNA reads as TGCGCCAGCAGCCAAGTTGACAGGGCACCTAATGAAAAACTGTTTTTT. This translates into CASSQVDRAPNEKLFF.

This chain connects TRBV15 to TRBJ2-5; unclear D gene. The DNA end is more similar to TRBJ2-7, so the J call may be wrong. The germline CDR1 and CDR2 sequences are LNHNV and YYDKDF (reference sequence). This CDR3 spans 15 amino acids. The chain's CDR3 is CATSRSVGGSYEQYF. The CDR3 nucleotides are TGTGCCACCAGCAGGTCTGTCGGCGGCTCCTACGAGCAGTACTTC.

This chain joins TRBV9 and TRBJ2-5; no clear D gene. Germline V gives CDR1 SGDLS, CDR2 YYNGEE. Trimming pared 0 bases from V and 1 base from J, leaving 7 bases between. This CDR3 region has 14 residues. CDR3 coding DNA: TGTGCCAGCAGCGTAGCAGTGGCCCAAGAGACCCAGTACTTC. Protein: CASSVAVAQETQYF. The complete variable domain, with remaining parts taken from reference TRBV9 and TRBJ2-5, reads DSGVTQTPKHLITATGQRVTLRCSPRSGDLSVYWYQQSLDQGLQFLIQYYNGEERAKGNILERFSAQQFPDLHSELNLSSLELGDSALYFCASSVAVAQETQYFGPGTRLLVL.

This chain connects TRBV7-9 to TRBJ2-5; 7 bases match TRBD1. The germline gives CDR1 SEHNR, CDR2 FQNEAQ (reference sequence). The CDR3 is made up of 15 amino acids. V lost 5 bases and J lost 4; bases outside the gene matches: 10. This CDR3 is CASSPGQSLRETQYF. The CDR3 nucleotides read TGTGCCAGCAGCCCGGGACAGAGCCTACGAGAGACCCAGTACTTC.